The present T cell receptor (beta chain) was sequenced within a study of pediatric ulcerative colitis. Germline CDR1 is SGHDT and CDR2 is YYEEEE. V gave up 4 bases and J gave up 10 bases; unmatched junction bases: 5. The CDR3 sequence is 12 residues long. Points from the study as a whole: Total lymphocyte DNA, not sorted subsets, was the template. Compared with controls, ulcerative colitis showed greater blood-rectum clone sharing.

Repertoires were generated with immunoSEQ multiplex PCR, while TCRdb's copy carries only in-frame clones and drops some. The sample consists of more than 45,000 clones, 85% to 90% of them appearing once. Note on this clone: Antigen: not known.

This chain connects TRBV5-6 to TRBJ1-1, with 9 positions matching TRBD1. The sequence came from a boy under 18 who was a control in a study of pediatric ulcerative colitis. What was sequenced was blood. The CDR3 spells CASSRGTGLAFF. The CDR3 bases are TGTGCCAGCAGCCGCGGGACAGGGCTAGCTTTCTTT.